These T cell receptor beta chains were read from a single sample in a study of blood T cells in healthy people across ages. TCRdb ran MiXCR on the 5' RACE reads and lists one entry per CDR3 protein. The table has around 1,800,000 distinct CDR3 sequences, around 40% seen once. Sequenced material: blood. The receptors stem from a human donor in good health. Each CDR3 is given with its conserved first and last residue. The D gene is left open where the match is weak. Rows may omit the clone size; those that give it use once, few, many or a size class.

.	TRBV12-3/TRBV12-4	.	TRBJ2-4	CASGIAVAKNIQYF	TGTGCCAGTGGAATAGCGGTAGCCAAAAACATTCAGTACTTC
.	TRBV20-1	.	TRBJ2-1	CSASETNSYNEQFF	TGCAGTGCTTCAGAGACTAACTCCTACAATGAGCAGTTCTTC
few	TRBV6-5	.	TRBJ2-7	CASSPKGYGYEQYF	TGTGCCAGCAGTCCCAAGGGGTATGGGTACGAGCAGTACTTC
.	TRBV2	.	TRBJ1-1	CASSEGRFMNTEAFF	TGTGCCAGCAGTGAAGGACGGTTCATGAACACTGAAGCTTTCTTT
.	TRBV2	.	TRBJ1-1	CASSEFGVRNTEAFF	TGTGCCAGCAGTGAATTCGGGGTGCGGAACACTGAAGCTTTCTTT
few	TRBV20-1	TRBD1	TRBJ1-2	CSANTGQGAVGYTF	TGCAGTGCTAACACGGGACAGGGGGCCGTTGGCTACACCTTC
.	TRBV7-2	.	TRBJ2-5	CASSLRWQNLGETQYF	TGTGCCAGCAGCTTACGATGGCAGAACCTTGGGGAGACCCAGTACTTC
.	TRBV6-1	.	TRBJ1-5	CASSGVDPLADQPQHF	TGTGCCAGCAGTGGGGTGGACCCCCTAGCGGATCAGCCCCAGCATTTT
few	TRBV3-1	TRBD2	TRBJ2-5	CASSQGLAGGEETQYF	TGCGCCAGCAGCCAGGGACTAGCGGGGGGAGAAGAGACCCAGTACTTC
.	TRBV4-3	.	TRBJ1-5	CASSQDWGGLGRPQHF	TGCGCCAGCAGCCAAGATTGGGGGGGACTGGGTCGGCCCCAGCATTTT
.	TRBV3-1	.	TRBJ2-1	CASTPSGGATEQFF	TGTGCCAGCACCCCGAGTGGAGGGGCCACTGAGCAGTTCTTC
.	TRBV28	.	TRBJ1-2	CASNAGLLEYGYGYTF	TGTGCCAGCAATGCGGGGCTACTAGAGTATGGTTATGGCTACACCTTC
.	TRBV20-1	.	TRBJ1-2	CSARDRTGEGPNYGYTF	TGCAGTGCTAGAGATCGGACGGGGGAGGGCCCTAACTATGGCTACACCTTC
once	TRBV12-3/TRBV12-4	.	TRBJ1-1	CASSPPKGANTEAFF	TGTGCCAGCAGTCCGCCAAAAGGTGCGAACACTGAAGCTTTCTTT
many	TRBV9	.	TRBJ1-1	CASSVGVTGNTEAFF	TGTGCCAGCAGCGTAGGCGTGACGGGGAACACTGAAGCTTTCTTT
many	TRBV6-4	TRBD2	TRBJ2-3	CASSPSRGETDTQYF	TGTGCCAGCAGTCCCTCCCGGGGGGAAACAGATACGCAGTATTTT
few	TRBV29-1	TRBD1	TRBJ1-2	CSVVIPGTGVTHYGYTF	TGCAGCGTTGTAATCCCCGGGACAGGGGTGACTCACTATGGCTACACCTTC
.	TRBV4-3	TRBD1	TRBJ2-3	CASSLQTGTGAPDTQYF	TGCGCCAGCAGCCTTCAAACCGGGACAGGGGCCCCAGATACGCAGTATTTT
.	TRBV7-8	.	TRBJ2-5	CASSPRLGPETQYF	TGTGCCAGCAGCCCTCGACTGGGGCCGGAGACCCAGTACTTC
.	TRBV7-3	.	TRBJ2-4	CASSLSIGSSYNEEYF	TGTGCCAGCAGCTTATCCATTGGGAGCTCCTACAATGAGGAGTACTTC